These 13 T cell receptor beta chains came from one sample sequenced in a study of blood T cells in healthy people across ages. The authors ran a second PCR of about 6 to 11 cycles using a sample-barcoded 5' primer and a J-beta primer mix. TCRdb re-called the 5' RACE reads through MiXCR, storing one row per CDR3 protein. The sample consists of 600,000 or so distinct CDR3 sequences, roughly 31% of them appearing once. The sequenced material came from blood. Receptors originate from an elderly woman in good health.

Comment on this clonotype: Just one base apart from a much larger clone, this may be a read error. This chain connects TRBV10-3 to TRBJ1-2; no clear D. Trimming cost V 4 bases and J 4 bases, with 7 bases left between them. The germline V gene has CDR1 ENHRY and CDR2 SYGVKD. The CDR3 contains 12 residues. The CDR3 sequence is CAISGIAYGYTF. DNA for the CDR3: TGTGCCATCAGTGGGATCGCCTATGGCTACACCTTC.

The rearrangement links TRBV6-1 to TRBJ1-1; D ambiguous. Germline lookup yields CDR1 MNHNS and CDR2 SASEGT. The ends were cut back, 4 bases at V and 1 base at J, with 7 bases in the middle. The CDR3 totals 13 residues. The CDR3 spells CASSAVGNTEAFF. The CDR3 region has the DNA TGTGCCAGCAGTGCAGTCGGGAACACTGAAGCTTTCTTT.

The rearrangement joins TRBV7-9 to TRBJ2-7, with 7 bases fitting TRBD2. The DNA end is a closer match to TRBJ2-5, so the J assignment may be wrong. This CDR3 has 17 amino acids. Looked up from germline, CDR1 is SEHNR and CDR2 is FQNEAQ (reference sequence). For the CDR3, the DNA is TGTGCCAGCAGCTCCTTTGGAAGCGGGGAGTACCAAGAGACCCAGTACTTC. Protein sequence: CASSSFGSGEYQETQYF.

This clonotype was detected only a few times. A clone one base away is much larger, so this may be a read error. The chain uses TRBV25-1 and TRBJ2-7; unclear D gene. In germline, CDR1 is MGHDK, CDR2 SYGVNS. Trimming shortened V by 3 bases and J by 7 bases, and 16 bases separated the two germline ends. This CDR3 has 14 residues. Here the CDR3 DNA reads TGTGCCAGCAGTGAGTCCTGGGGTGACAATGAGCAGTACTTC. Protein product: CASSESWGDNEQYF.

Comment on this clonotype: Being one base from a much bigger clone, this may be a read error. The chain combines TRBV12-3 or TRBV12-4 with TRBJ1-2; no clear D. This CDR3 is 14 amino acids long. The V end was cut by 2 bases, the J end by 4 bases, with 11 bases between. The CDR3 DNA follows: TGTGCCAGCAGTTTACGAGATGTAATCTATGGCTACACCTTC. It is translated as CASSLRDVIYGYTF.

With regard to this clonotype: A much larger clone differs by one base, so this may be a read error. CDR3 loop: CASNFTNYGYTF. CDR3 bases: TGTGCCAGCAACTTTACTAACTATGGCTACACCTTC. The rearrangement uses TRBV12-3 or TRBV12-4 and TRBJ1-2; D is undetermined. The V end lost 7 bases, the J end lost 0 bases, and 6 bases lay between the germline ends. The CDR3 covers 12 residues.

The V and J genes are TRBV7-8 and TRBJ2-7, with 8 bases lining up with TRBD1. Germline CDR1 reads SGHVS; CDR2 reads FQNEAQ. This CDR3 comprises 15 residues. V shed 6 bases and J 7 bases; nucleotides not matched to a gene: 14. CDR3 sequence reads: CASSSDRDRFNEQYF. The CDR3 coding sequence is TGTGCCAGCAGTTCAGATCGGGACAGGTTCAATGAGCAGTACTTC.

V gene TRBV5-1 combines with J gene TRBJ2-3; no firm D call. Germline assignment: CDR1 SGHRS and CDR2 YFSETQ. The CDR3 loop spans 14 amino acids. The V end was cut by 2 bases, the J end by 3 bases, with 10 bases between. This chain's CDR3 is CASSFFPSTDTQYF. CDR3 DNA: TGCGCCAGCAGCTTCTTTCCTTCTACAGATACGCAGTATTTT.

This clonotype was detected a few times. A much larger clone lies a single base off, so this may be a read error. The chain combines TRBV28 with TRBJ1-5; no definite D call. Between the trimmed V and J ends, which lost 6 bases and 4 bases, there was a span of 4 bases. Germline V gene lookup returns CDR1 MDHEN and CDR2 SYDVKM. This CDR3 region has 11 residues. The DNA for the CDR3 is TGTGCCAGCAGCCAGAATCAGCCCCAGCATTTT. This gives the protein CASSQNQPQHF.

The table lists this clonotype with many counts. The V call is TRBV7-2, the J call TRBJ1-2, with a weak D call TRBD1 (6 bases). The CDR3 length is 15 residues. CDR1 and CDR2 from the germline V gene are SGHTA and FQGNSA. V lost 0 bases, J lost 5 bases, and 13 bases lay in between. Here the CDR3 reads CASSLAAGVGYGYTF. The CDR3 DNA reads TGTGCCAGCAGCTTAGCCGCAGGGGTAGGGTATGGCTACACCTTC.

Many counts were recorded for this clonotype. The gene calls are TRBV7-2 and TRBJ2-7; no clear D gene. This CDR3 has 14 residues. Trimming stripped 0 bases from V and 0 bases from J, with 6 bases between. The germline V gene encodes CDR1 SGHTA and CDR2 FQGNSA. CDR3 residues: CASSLAALSYEQYF. The CDR3, as DNA: TGTGCCAGCAGCTTAGCTGCCCTCTCCTACGAGCAGTACTTC.

This rearrangement joins TRBV5-1 to TRBJ1-1; no firm D call. Germline V gene lookup returns CDR1 SGHRS and CDR2 YFSETQ. The CDR3 consists of 13 residues. V shed 0 bases and J shed 4 bases, with 7 bases lying between them. CDR3 DNA: TGCGCCAGCAGCTTGGATGCAGTCACTGAAGCTTTCTTT. It yields the protein CASSLDAVTEAFF.

In its sample, this clonotype was seen many times. The chain recombines TRBV6-2 or TRBV6-3 with TRBJ2-5; D is undetermined. The CDR3 has 13 residues. V gave up 2 bases and J gave up 1 base, with 5 bases separating them. From germline, CDR1 is MNHEY and CDR2 SVGEGT. CDR3 region: CASSYRIQETQYF. The CDR3 coding sequence is TGTGCCAGCAGTTACCGGATCCAAGAGACCCAGTACTTC.